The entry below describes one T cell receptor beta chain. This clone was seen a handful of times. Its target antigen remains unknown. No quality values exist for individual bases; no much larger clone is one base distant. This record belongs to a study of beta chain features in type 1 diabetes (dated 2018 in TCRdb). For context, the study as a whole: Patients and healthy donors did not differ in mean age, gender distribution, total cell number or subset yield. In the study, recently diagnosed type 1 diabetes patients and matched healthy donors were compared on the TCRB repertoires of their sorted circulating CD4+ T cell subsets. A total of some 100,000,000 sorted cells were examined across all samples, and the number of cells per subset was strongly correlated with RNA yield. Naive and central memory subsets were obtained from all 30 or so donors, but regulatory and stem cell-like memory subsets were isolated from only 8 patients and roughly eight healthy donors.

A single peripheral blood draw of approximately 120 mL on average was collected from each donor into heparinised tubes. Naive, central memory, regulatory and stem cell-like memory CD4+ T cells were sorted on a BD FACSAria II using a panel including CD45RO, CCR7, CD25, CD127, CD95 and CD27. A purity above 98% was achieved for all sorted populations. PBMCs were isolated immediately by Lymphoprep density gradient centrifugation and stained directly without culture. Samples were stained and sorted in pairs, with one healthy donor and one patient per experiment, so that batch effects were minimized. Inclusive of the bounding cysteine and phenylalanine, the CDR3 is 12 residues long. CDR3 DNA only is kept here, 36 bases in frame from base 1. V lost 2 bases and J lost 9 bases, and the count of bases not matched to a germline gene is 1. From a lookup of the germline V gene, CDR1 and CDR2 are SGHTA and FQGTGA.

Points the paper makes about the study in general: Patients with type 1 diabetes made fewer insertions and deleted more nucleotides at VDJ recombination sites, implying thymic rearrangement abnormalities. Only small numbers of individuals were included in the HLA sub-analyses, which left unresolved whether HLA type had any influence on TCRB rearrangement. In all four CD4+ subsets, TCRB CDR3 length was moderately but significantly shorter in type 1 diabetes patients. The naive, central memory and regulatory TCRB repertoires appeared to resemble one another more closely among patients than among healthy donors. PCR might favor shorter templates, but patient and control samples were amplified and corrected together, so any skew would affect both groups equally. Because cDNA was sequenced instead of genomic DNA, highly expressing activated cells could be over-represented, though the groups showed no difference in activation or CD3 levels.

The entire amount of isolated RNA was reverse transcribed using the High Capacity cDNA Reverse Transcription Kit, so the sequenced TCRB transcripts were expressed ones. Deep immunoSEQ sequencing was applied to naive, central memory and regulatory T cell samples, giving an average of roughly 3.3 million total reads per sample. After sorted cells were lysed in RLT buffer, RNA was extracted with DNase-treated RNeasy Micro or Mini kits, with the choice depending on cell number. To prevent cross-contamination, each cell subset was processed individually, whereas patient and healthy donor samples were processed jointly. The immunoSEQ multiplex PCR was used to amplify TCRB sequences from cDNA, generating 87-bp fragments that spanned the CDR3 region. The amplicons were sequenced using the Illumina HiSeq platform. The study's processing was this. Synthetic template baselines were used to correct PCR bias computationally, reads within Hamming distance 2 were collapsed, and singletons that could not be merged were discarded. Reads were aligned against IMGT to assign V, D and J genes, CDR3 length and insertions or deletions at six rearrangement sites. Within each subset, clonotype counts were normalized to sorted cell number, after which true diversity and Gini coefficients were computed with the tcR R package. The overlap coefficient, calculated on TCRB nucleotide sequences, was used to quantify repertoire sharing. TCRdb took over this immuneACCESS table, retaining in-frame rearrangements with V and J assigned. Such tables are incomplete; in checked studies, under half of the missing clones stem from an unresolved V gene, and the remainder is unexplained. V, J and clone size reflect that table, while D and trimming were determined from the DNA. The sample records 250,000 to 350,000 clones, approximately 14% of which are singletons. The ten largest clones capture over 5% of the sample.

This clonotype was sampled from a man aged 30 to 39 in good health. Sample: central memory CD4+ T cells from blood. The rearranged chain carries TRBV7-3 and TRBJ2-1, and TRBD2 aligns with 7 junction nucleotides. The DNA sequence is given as TGTGCCAGCAGCTTAGCGGGAGTTGAGCAGTTCTTC. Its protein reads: CASSLAGVEQFF.